A single sample is the source of the 30 T cell receptor beta chains below, sequenced in a study of cytomegalovirus exposure and HLA in healthy donors. This PCR relied on a set of 60 Vbeta primers and 13 Jbeta primers. Here immunoSEQ multiplex PCR was the method, and the copy in TCRdb shows in-frame clones only, minus some. The sample carries around 190,000 clones, over 60% recorded once. Specimen: PBMCs. These receptor sequences come from a woman aged 40 to 50 in good health and CMV-seronegative.

The V call is TRBV19, the J call TRBJ2-5, with 8 bases matching TRBD1. V dropped 6 bases and J dropped 1; count of bases not matched to a gene: 7. From germline, CDR1 is LNHDA and CDR2 SQIVND (reference sequence). This CDR3 is 15 amino acids long. The CDR3 coding sequence is TGTGCCAGTAGCGATTCGGACAGGGCCCAAGAGACCCAGTACTTC. Residues: CASSDSDRAQETQYF.

The chain combines TRBV15 with TRBJ2-1; TRBD2 matches 10 bases. This CDR3 has 16 amino acids. Trimming removed 3 bases from V and 4 bases from J; junction bases left unmatched: 6. In germline, CDR1 is LNHNV, CDR2 YYDKDF (reference sequence). The CDR3 region has the DNA TGTGCCACCAGCAGCGACCGGACTAGCGGATACAATGAGCAGTTCTTC. It yields the protein CATSSDRTSGYNEQFF.

This clone was recorded a few times. The chain links TRBV19 to TRBJ1-2; D not certain. The CDR3 runs 15 residues. V lost 7 bases and J 7 bases, leaving 22 bases between the germline ends. CDR1 and CDR2 from the germline V gene are LNHDA and SQIVND (reference sequence). The CDR3 region is CASTARPIGRAGYTF. In DNA form, the CDR3 reads TGTGCCAGTACCGCCCGGCCAATAGGGAGGGCTGGCTACACCTTC.

CDR3 in DNA: TGTGCCACTTGCGGGGTCAAAAGCGGGAGGCCATACGAGCAGTACTTC. Its protein product is CATCGVKSGRPYEQYF. The chain employs TRBV19 and TRBJ2-7, with TRBD2 matching over 9 bases. The V and J ends lost 10 bases and 4 bases, in that order; junction bases with no gene match: 17. The CDR3 contains 16 residues. The germline V gene has CDR1 LNHDA and CDR2 SQIVND (reference sequence).

There are a few counts of this clone. V and J are TRBV5-1 and TRBJ1-3; the match to TRBD1 covers 8 bases. The ends lost 6 bases at V and 2 bases at J; junction bases unmatched: 4. CDR1 and CDR2 from the germline V gene are SGHRS and YFSETQ. CDR3 length: 14 residues. The CDR3, as DNA: TGCGCCAGCACTACAGGGGGACCTGGAAACACCATATATTTT. Translation: CASTTGGPGNTIYF. Based on the CDR3 plus reference TRBV5-1 and TRBJ1-3, the full variable domain is KAGVTQTPRYLIKTRGQQVTLSCSPISGHRSVSWYQQTPGQGLQFLFEYFSETQRNKGNFPGRFSGRQFSNSRSEMNVSTLELGDSALYLCASTTGGPGNTIYFGEGSWLTVV.

This rearrangement joins TRBV28 to TRBJ1-1, with 7 bases matching TRBD1. The CDR3 length is 18 residues. The junction had 21 bases not matched to a gene; V was cut back by 6 bases and J by 5 bases. The germline gives CDR1 MDHEN, CDR2 SYDVKM. CDR3 protein: CASSSLPRDRKEGTEAFF. DNA of the CDR3: TGTGCCAGCAGCAGCCTACCCCGGGACAGAAAAGAGGGTACTGAAGCTTTCTTT.

The rearrangement links TRBV4-3 to TRBJ2-1, with 9 nucleotides matching TRBD2. The CDR3 extends over 18 amino acids. V shed 0 bases and J 6 bases; nucleotides not matched to a gene: 12. Germline V CDR1 and CDR2: LGHNA, YSLEER. This CDR3 is CASSQEFRPSGTFNEQFF. CDR3 DNA: TGCGCCAGCAGCCAAGAGTTTCGTCCTAGCGGGACATTCAATGAGCAGTTCTTC.

In its sample, this clone was seen once. J is TRBJ2-7 and V is TRBV6-6; 10 nucleotides align to TRBD2. The germline gives CDR1 MNHNY, CDR2 SVGAGI (reference sequence). After removal of 6 bases from V and 2 bases from J, the junction contained 7 bases not matched to a gene. The length of the CDR3 is 15 residues. In nucleotides, the CDR3 is TGTGCCAGCAGCCGCAAACTAGCGGGGACCTACGAGCAGTACTTC. Its translation: CASSRKLAGTYEQYF.

About this clone: Other DNA sequences in the same sample also yield this CDR3. The chain carries TRBV7-8 and TRBJ2-3, with D perhaps TRBD2 (7 bases). This CDR3 contains 17 residues. Trimming removed 5 bases from V and 4 bases from J, with 22 bases in between. Germline assignment: CDR1 SGHVS and CDR2 FQNEAQ. This CDR3 reads CASSPLAAGDLPDTQYF. The DNA of the CDR3 is TGTGCCAGCAGCCCGCTAGCGGCAGGGGACCTACCAGATACGCAGTATTTT.

This chain uses TRBV30 with TRBJ2-2; TRBD2 matches at 9 bases. The junction had 18 bases not matched to a gene; V was cut back by 5 bases and J by 8 bases. Germline CDR1 reads GTSNPN; CDR2 reads SVGIG (reference sequence). The CDR3 runs 17 residues. The CDR3 loop reads CAWAISGGGRRDGELFF. CDR3 DNA: TGTGCCTGGGCCATTAGCGGGGGAGGGAGGCGAGATGGGGAGCTGTTTTTT.

The rearrangement uses TRBV7-6 and TRBJ1-4; the D gene is possibly TRBD1 (5 bases). Germline CDR1 and CDR2: SGHVS and FNYEAQ. V was pared by 5 bases and J by 8 bases, with 9 bases between. This CDR3 comprises 12 residues. CDR3 coding DNA: TGTGCCAGCAGCCGCAAGGGGGAAAAACTGTTTTTT. Translating gives CASSRKGEKLFF.

The chain links TRBV19 to TRBJ1-3; D unclear. The V gene's germline CDR1 is LNHDA and CDR2 SQIVND (reference sequence). This CDR3 is 17 amino acids long. Trimming stripped 5 bases from V and 0 bases from J, with 17 bases between. CDR3 sequence: CASSLGIYSISGNTIYF. The DNA for the CDR3 is TGTGCCAGTAGTCTGGGCATCTACAGCATCTCTGGAAACACCATATATTTT. Variable domain in full (rest from reference TRBV19 and TRBJ1-3): DGGITQSPKYLFRKEGQNVTLSCEQNLNHDAMYWYRQDPGQGLRLIYYSQIVNDFQKGDIAEGYSVSREKKESFPLTVTSAQKNPTAFYLCASSLGIYSISGNTIYFGEGSWLTVV.

J is TRBJ1-1 and V is TRBV5-4; D perhaps matches TRBD1 (6 bases). V was trimmed by 5 bases and J by 3 bases, leaving 17 bases between them. The CDR3 is made up of 15 amino acids. Germline CDR1 is SGHNT and CDR2 is YYREEE (reference sequence). CDR3 nucleotides: TGTGCCAGCAGGGAGGGGGGGCGTGATTACACTGAAGCTTTCTTT. Translation gives CASREGGRDYTEAFF.

The CDR3 reads CASSIVGGQGVNEQFF. The CDR3 DNA reads as TGTGCCAGTAGTATAGTTGGGGGACAGGGGGTCAATGAGCAGTTCTTC. The gene calls are TRBV19 and TRBJ2-1, with 11 bases that match TRBD1. The CDR3 has 16 residues. Germline CDR1 reads LNHDA; CDR2 reads SQIVND (reference sequence). Trimming removed 1 base from V and 6 bases from J; junction bases left unmatched: 5.

The V call is TRBV4-1, the J call TRBJ2-1, with TRBD2 matching 7 bases. The CDR3 has 16 amino acids. V trimming: 0 bases; J trimming: 1 base; junction bases outside the gene matches: 3. Germline V gene lookup returns CDR1 MGHRA and CDR2 YSYEKL. The CDR3 region has the DNA TGCGCCAGCAGCCAAGATAATAGCGGGTCCTACAATGAGCAGTTCTTC. Encoded protein: CASSQDNSGSYNEQFF.

The chain joins TRBV7-3 to TRBJ2-1, with D unclear. This CDR3 has 15 amino acids. The germline V gene encodes CDR1 SGHTA and CDR2 FQGTGA. The germline V and J ends were trimmed by 5 bases and 0 bases, with 11 bases remaining between them. Here the CDR3 reads CASSLQVSSYNEQFF. Written as DNA, the CDR3 is TGTGCCAGCAGCCTTCAGGTCAGCTCCTACAATGAGCAGTTCTTC.

J is TRBJ1-4 and V is TRBV5-4; 8 positions agree with TRBD1. Per the germline V gene, CDR1 is SGHNT and CDR2 is YYREEE (reference sequence). J gave up 5 bases and V 4 bases, and 7 bases lay outside the gene matches. The CDR3 runs to 15 residues. Here the CDR3 reads CASSRTGGGNEKLFF. The CDR3 nucleotides are TGTGCCAGCAGCCGAACAGGGGGGGGGAATGAAAAACTGTTTTTT.

The rearrangement joins TRBV5-1 to TRBJ1-2; TRBD1 is a possible D gene (6 bases). The V end was cut by 0 bases, the J end by 6 bases, with 9 bases between. CDR1 SGHRS and CDR2 YFSETQ come from the germline V gene. The CDR3 is made up of 13 amino acids. DNA of the CDR3: TGCGCCAGCAGCTTGGTTGGGGGCGATGGCTACACCTTC. This codes for CASSLVGGDGYTF.

The chain employs TRBV6-1 and TRBJ1-1; D ambiguous. V was shortened by 6 bases and J by 4 bases, with 6 bases between the two germline ends. The CDR3 totals 11 residues. CDR1 and CDR2 (germline): MNHNS, SASEGT. Here the CDR3 reads CASRGITEAFF. In DNA, the CDR3 is TGTGCCAGCAGGGGCATCACTGAAGCTTTCTTT.

The rearrangement links TRBV18 to TRBJ2-5; TRBD1 agrees at 7 bases. J lost 5 bases, V lost 5 bases, and 8 bases had no gene match. The CDR3 is 14 amino acids. Germline lookup yields CDR1 KGHSH and CDR2 LQKENI. The CDR3 loop is CASSTRDRRETQYF. The CDR3 DNA follows: TGTGCCAGCTCAACCCGGGACAGAAGGGAGACCCAGTACTTC.

The chain carries TRBV7-9 and TRBJ2-2; D unclear. CDR3 length equals 13 residues. Germline CDR1 and CDR2: SEHNR and FQNEAQ (reference sequence). The germline V and J ends were trimmed by 10 bases and 0 bases, with 9 bases remaining between them. CDR3 sequence: CATEFTNTGELFF. The DNA of the CDR3 is TGTGCCACCGAGTTTACGAACACCGGGGAGCTGTTTTTT.

This chain connects TRBV6-1 to TRBJ2-7; the D gene is possibly TRBD1 (6 bases). Trimming took off 7 bases at V and 2 bases at J, with 18 bases between the two ends. Looked up from germline, CDR1 is MNHNS and CDR2 is SASEGT. CDR3 size: 15 residues. CDR3 DNA sequence: TGTGCCAGCAACTCAGGGGTTACTCCAACCTACGAGCAGTACGTC. Protein sequence: CASNSGVTPTYEQYV.

Only a few counts were recorded for this clone. The chain links TRBV4-3 to TRBJ1-1; D unresolved. The CDR3 is made up of 14 amino acids. V dropped 0 bases and J dropped 5 bases, with 10 bases sitting between them. Germline CDR1 LGHNA, CDR2 YSLEER. The CDR3 reads CASSQDVVVTEAFF. Here the CDR3 DNA reads TGCGCCAGCAGCCAAGATGTAGTAGTTACTGAAGCTTTCTTT.

This clone is a singleton in its sample. Germline and junction disagree at one end, which may indicate a read error. The chain couples TRBV9 to TRBJ2-3; D ambiguous. The CDR3 length is 15 residues. The V gene's germline CDR1 is SGDLS and CDR2 YYNGEE. For the CDR3, the DNA is TGTGCCAGCAGCGTAGCAGGTACCAGCACCGATACGCAGTATTTT. Translation: CASSVAGTSTDTQYF.

The chain has TRBV18 and TRBJ2-3; weak D call: TRBD1 (5 bases). This CDR3 is built from 14 residues. V was cut by 4 bases and J by 2 bases, with 10 bases left in between. Looked up from germline, CDR1 is KGHSH and CDR2 is LQKENI. DNA for the CDR3: TGTGCCAGCTCACTTCAGGGATACACAGATACGCAGTATTTT. It specifies CASSLQGYTDTQYF.

The chain has TRBV11-3 and TRBJ2-7; tentatively, D is TRBD2 (5 bases). Looked up from germline, CDR1 is SGHNT and CDR2 is YENEEA. The ends were cut back, 9 bases at V and 4 bases at J, with 19 bases in the middle. This CDR3 has 14 residues. The CDR3 DNA follows: TGTGCCAGAGAGACCGGGAAACCAAATTACGAGCAGTACGTC. It codes for CARETGKPNYEQYV.

V usage is TRBV30 and J usage is TRBJ1-5; 8 bases fit TRBD1. V gave up 2 bases and J gave up 0 bases; unmatched junction bases: 9. Germline assignment: CDR1 GTSNPN and CDR2 SVGIG (reference sequence). This CDR3 is built from 17 residues. The CDR3 DNA sequence: TGTGCCTGGAGTCAACACCCAGGGACAGGTAGCAATCAGCCCCAGCATTTT. This gives the protein CAWSQHPGTGSNQPQHF.

The genes are TRBV19 and TRBJ2-3; 10 positions agree with TRBD2. CDR1 is LNHDA, CDR2 SQIVND, per germline (reference sequence). J gave up 1 base and V 9 bases, and 7 bases lay outside the gene matches. This CDR3 is built from 15 residues. The CDR3 region has the DNA TGTGCCAGCGGCCCCGGGACTAGCGGCACAGATACGCAGTATTTT. It encodes CASGPGTSGTDTQYF.

The chain is built from TRBV6-1 and TRBJ2-1; TRBD2 aligns across 8 bases. CDR3 length: 14 amino acids. The V gene end was trimmed by 8 bases and the J gene end by 3 bases; junction bases not matched to a gene: 6. Germline values: CDR1 MNHNS, CDR2 SASEGT. The CDR3 nucleotides are TGTGCCAGCTCTGCACTAGCGGACTACAATGAGCAGTTCTTC. The encoded protein is CASSALADYNEQFF.

The rearrangement joins TRBV29-1 to TRBJ1-2; 8 bases match TRBD1. The J segment lost 4 bases and the V segment lost 3 bases, leaving 4 bases of the junction unmatched. The V gene's germline CDR1 is SQVTM and CDR2 ANQGSEA. CDR3 size: 13 residues. This CDR3 reads CSVDRQGPYGYTF. In DNA form, the CDR3 reads TGCAGCGTTGATAGACAGGGGCCCTATGGCTACACCTTC.